This T cell receptor (beta chain) was identified during a study of tumor-infiltrating lymphocytes in primary liver carcinoma. Co-extraction of both nucleic acids (RNA and DNA) used about 18-31 mg of unsorted bulk tissue. Total RNA (roughly 540 ng) served as template for TCR beta cDNA synthesis primed by a constant-region primer. Slightly modified ARM-PCR, run as three nested multiplex PCR rounds, produced the TCR beta libraries. TCRdb passed the multiplex PCR reads through MiXCR, listing each CDR3 protein once. The sample carries some 130,000 distinct CDR3 sequences, roughly 75% recorded once. There are a few counts of this clonotype. The germline gene is not matched at one end of the junction; a read error may be the cause. Sample: tumor-adjacent normal liver tissue. This receptor was identified in a woman aged 55-69 years with primary liver carcinoma and hepatitis B virus infection.

The CDR3 reads CAGSLTGRGLDEQFF. CDR3 DNA sequence: TGTGCCGGCAGCTTAACCGGACGGGGGCTCGATGAGCAGTTCTTC. The chain has TRBV11-2 and TRBJ2-1, with D perhaps given as TRBD1 or TRBD2 (6 bases each). This CDR3 comprises 15 residues. CDR1 SGHAT and CDR2 FQNNGV come from the germline V gene.